Included here is one T cell receptor (beta chain) sequence, with context. What it binds is unknown. CDR3 length equals 17 residues. The germline CDR1 and CDR2 sequences are KGHSH and LQKENI. V was trimmed by 2 bases and J by 4 bases, leaving 20 bases between them. The data were produced by immunoSEQ multiplex PCR, yet TCRdb's version contains in-frame clones alone and is incomplete. Of some 50,000 clones listed, approximately 88% are singletons. The sample originates from a study of a mutant IDH1 vaccine in newly diagnosed glioma. Study details: Most patients had radiochemotherapy with temozolomide before enrollment; others had one alone.

Points from the study as a whole: Alterations occurring in top peripheral T cell clonotypes seemed unrelated to pseudoprogression.

Time point described: week 47, end of study. In the vaccine, a single dose held 300 ug of the mutant IDH1 20-mer peptide, along with topical imiquimod. Patients underwent eight vaccinations, which took place in weeks 1, 3, 5, 7, 11, 15, 19 and 23. The receptor was isolated from a woman under 40 with glioma. Some clones in this sample may be carry-over from other donors' samples. The chain links TRBV18 to TRBJ1-2; D gene unclear. The source material was PBMCs, sampled from a glioma patient whose treatment included an IDH1 peptide vaccine. The CDR3 region has the DNA TGTGCCAGCTCACCAAAAGATCTCCGGCAAGGCGGCTATGGCTACACCTTC. It is translated as CASSPKDLRQGGYGYTF.